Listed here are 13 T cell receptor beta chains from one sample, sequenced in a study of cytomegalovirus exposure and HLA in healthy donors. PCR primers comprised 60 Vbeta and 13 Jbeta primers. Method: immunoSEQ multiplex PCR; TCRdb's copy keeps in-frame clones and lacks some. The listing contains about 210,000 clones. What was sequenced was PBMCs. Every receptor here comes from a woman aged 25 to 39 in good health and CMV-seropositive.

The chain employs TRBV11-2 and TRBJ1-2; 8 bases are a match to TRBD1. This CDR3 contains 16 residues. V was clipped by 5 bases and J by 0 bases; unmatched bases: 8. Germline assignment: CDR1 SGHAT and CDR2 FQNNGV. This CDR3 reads CASSIGDRRTNYGYTF. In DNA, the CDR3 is TGTGCCAGCAGCATTGGGGACAGGAGAACTAACTATGGCTACACCTTC.

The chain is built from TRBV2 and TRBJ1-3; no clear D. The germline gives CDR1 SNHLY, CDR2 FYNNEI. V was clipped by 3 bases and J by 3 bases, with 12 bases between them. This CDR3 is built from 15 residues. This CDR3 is CASSDRPAFGNTIYF. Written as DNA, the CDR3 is TGTGCCAGCAGTGATAGGCCAGCGTTTGGAAACACCATATATTTT.

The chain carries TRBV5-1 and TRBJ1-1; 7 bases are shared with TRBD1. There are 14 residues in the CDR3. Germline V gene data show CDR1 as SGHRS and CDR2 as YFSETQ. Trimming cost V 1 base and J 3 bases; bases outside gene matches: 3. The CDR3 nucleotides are TGCGCCAGCAGCTTGACAGGGGTCGACACTGAAGCTTTCTTT. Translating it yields CASSLTGVDTEAFF.

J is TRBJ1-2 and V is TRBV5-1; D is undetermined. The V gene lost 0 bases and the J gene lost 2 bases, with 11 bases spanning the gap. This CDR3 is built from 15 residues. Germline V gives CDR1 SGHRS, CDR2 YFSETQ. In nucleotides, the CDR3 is TGCGCCAGCAGCTTGGCCATGACGGGGAACTATGGCTACACCTTC. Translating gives CASSLAMTGNYGYTF.

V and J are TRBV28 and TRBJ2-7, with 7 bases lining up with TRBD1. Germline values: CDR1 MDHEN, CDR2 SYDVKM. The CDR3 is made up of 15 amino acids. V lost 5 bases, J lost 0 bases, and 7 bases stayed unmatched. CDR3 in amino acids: CASSLTGIPSYEQYF. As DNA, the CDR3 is TGTGCCAGCAGTCTGACAGGGATACCCTCCTACGAGCAGTACTTC.

The CDR3 DNA is TGCGCCAGCAGCCATAGTCAGGGGAGTGAAAAACTGTTTTTT. Translation gives CASSHSQGSEKLFF. The chain couples TRBV4-3 to TRBJ1-4; the D gene is possibly TRBD1 (6 bases). Germline-derived CDR1 and CDR2 are LGHNA and YSLEER. V was cut by 3 bases and J by 7 bases, with 12 bases left in between. The CDR3 sequence is 14 residues long.

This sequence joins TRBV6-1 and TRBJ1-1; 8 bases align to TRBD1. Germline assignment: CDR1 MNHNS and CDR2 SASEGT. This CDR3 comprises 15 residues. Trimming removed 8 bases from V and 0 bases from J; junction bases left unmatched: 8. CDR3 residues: CASGQGQTLNTEAFF. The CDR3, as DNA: TGTGCCAGCGGACAGGGACAAACATTGAACACTGAAGCTTTCTTT.

The CDR3 loop is CASSIDRGLETQYF. The DNA for the CDR3 is TGTGCCAGCAGTATCGACAGGGGGCTGGAGACCCAGTACTTC. The V call is TRBV28, the J call TRBJ2-5; 10 bases agree with TRBD1. The CDR3 has 14 amino acids. Germline-derived CDR1 and CDR2 are MDHEN and SYDVKM. After removal of 5 bases from V and 5 bases from J, the junction contained 5 bases not matched to a gene.

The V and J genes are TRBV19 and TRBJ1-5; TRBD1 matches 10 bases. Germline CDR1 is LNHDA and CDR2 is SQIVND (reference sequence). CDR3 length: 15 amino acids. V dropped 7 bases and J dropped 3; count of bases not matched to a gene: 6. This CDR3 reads CASTRQGADNQPQHF. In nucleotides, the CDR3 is TGTGCCAGTACCCGACAGGGGGCGGACAATCAGCCCCAGCATTTT.

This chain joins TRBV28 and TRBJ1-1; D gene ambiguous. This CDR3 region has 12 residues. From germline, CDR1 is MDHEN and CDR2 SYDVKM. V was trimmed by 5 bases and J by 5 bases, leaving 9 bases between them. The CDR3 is CASSRDGTEAFF. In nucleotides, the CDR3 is TGTGCCAGCAGTCGGGATGGGACTGAAGCTTTCTTT.

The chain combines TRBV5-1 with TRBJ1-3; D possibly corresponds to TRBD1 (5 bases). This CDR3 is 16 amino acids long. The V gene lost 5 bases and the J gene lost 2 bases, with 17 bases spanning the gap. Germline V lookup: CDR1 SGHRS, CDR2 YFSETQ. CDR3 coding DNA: TGCGCCAGCAGTCCAGGTCCGGGGGACGCTGGAAACACCATATATTTT. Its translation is CASSPGPGDAGNTIYF.

CDR3 region: CASSYKPPTTGLNYGYTF. The CDR3 region has the DNA TGTGCCAGCAGTTACAAACCACCAACAACAGGGCTAAACTATGGCTACACCTTC. This rearrangement joins TRBV7-6 to TRBJ1-2, with a weak D call TRBD1 (6 bases). V was shortened by 6 bases and J by 2 bases, with 25 bases between the two germline ends. The length of the CDR3 is 18 residues. CDR1 SGHVS and CDR2 FNYEAQ come from the germline V gene.

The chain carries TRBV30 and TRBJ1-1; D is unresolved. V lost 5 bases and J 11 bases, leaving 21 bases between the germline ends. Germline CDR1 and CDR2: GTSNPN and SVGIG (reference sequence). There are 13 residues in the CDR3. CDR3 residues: CAWVPGIIKNAFF. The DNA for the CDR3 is TGTGCCTGGGTCCCCGGGATAATCAAGAACGCTTTCTTT. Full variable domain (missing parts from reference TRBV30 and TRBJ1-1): SQTIHQWPATLVQPVGSPLSLECTVEGTSNPNLYWYRQAAGRGLQLLFYSVGIGQISSEVPQNLSASRPQDRQFILSSKKLLLSDSGFYLCAWVPGIIKNAFFGQGTRLTVV.